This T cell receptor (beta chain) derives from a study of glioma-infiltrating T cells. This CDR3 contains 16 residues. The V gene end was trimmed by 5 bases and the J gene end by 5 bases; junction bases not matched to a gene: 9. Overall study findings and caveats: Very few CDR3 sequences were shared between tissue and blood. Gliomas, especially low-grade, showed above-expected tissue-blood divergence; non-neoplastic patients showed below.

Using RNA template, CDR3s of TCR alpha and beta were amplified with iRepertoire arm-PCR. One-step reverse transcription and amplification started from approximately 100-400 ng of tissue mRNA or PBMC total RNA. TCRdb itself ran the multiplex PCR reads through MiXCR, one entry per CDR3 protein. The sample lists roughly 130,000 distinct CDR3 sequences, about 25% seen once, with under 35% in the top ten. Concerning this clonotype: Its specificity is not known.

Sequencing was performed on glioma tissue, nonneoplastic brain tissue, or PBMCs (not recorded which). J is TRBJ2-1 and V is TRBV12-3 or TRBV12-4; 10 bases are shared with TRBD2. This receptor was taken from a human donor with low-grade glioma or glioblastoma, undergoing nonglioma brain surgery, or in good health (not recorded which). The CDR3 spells CASSRSGLAINNEQFF. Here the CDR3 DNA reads TGTGCCAGCAGTCGTTCGGGACTAGCGATAAACAATGAGCAGTTCTTC.